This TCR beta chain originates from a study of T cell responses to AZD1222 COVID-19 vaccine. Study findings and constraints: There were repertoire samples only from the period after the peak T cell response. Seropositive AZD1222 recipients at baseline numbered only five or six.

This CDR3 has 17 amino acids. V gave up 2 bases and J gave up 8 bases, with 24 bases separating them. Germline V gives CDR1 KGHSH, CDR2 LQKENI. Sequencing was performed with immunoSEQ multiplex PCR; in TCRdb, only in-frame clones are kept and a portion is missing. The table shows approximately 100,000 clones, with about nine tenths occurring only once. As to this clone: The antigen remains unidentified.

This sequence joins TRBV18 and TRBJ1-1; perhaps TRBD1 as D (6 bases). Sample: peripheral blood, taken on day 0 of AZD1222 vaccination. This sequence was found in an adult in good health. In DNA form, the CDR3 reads TGTGCCAGCTCACCAAACACTGAACCCGCAGGGGCAGGAGAAGCTTTCTTT. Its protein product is CASSPNTEPAGAGEAFF.